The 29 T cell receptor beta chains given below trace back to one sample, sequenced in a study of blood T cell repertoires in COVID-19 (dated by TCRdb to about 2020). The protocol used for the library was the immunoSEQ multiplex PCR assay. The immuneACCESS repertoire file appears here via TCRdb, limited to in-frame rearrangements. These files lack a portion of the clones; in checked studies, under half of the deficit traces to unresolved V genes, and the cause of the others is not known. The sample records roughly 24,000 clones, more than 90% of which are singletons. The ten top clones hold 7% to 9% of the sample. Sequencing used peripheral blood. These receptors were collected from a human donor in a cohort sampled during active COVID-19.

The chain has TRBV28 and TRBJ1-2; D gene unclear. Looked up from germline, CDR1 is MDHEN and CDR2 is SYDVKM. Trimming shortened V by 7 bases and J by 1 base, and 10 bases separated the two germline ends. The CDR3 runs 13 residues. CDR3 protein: CASTLRSNYGYTF. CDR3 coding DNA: TGTGCCAGCACCTTAAGGAGTAACTATGGCTACACCTTC.

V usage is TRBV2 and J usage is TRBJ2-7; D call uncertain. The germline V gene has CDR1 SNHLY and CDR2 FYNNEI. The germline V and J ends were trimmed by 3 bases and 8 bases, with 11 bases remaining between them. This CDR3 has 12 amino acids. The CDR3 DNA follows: TGTGCCAGCAGTGATCAACCCCTAAAGCAGTACTTC. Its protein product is CASSDQPLKQYF.

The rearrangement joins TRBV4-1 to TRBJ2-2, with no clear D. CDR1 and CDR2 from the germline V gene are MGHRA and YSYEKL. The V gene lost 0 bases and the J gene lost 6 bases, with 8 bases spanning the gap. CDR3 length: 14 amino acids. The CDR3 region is CASSQEWSPGELFF. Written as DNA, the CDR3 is TGCGCCAGCAGCCAAGAGTGGAGTCCCGGGGAGCTGTTTTTT.

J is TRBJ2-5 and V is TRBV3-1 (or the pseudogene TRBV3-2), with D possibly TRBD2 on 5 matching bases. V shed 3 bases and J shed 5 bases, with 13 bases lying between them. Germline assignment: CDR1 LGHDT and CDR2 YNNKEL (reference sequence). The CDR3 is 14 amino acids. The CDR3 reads CASSQMGRRETQYF. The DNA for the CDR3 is TGTGCCAGCAGCCAGATGGGCAGGAGGGAGACCCAGTACTTC.

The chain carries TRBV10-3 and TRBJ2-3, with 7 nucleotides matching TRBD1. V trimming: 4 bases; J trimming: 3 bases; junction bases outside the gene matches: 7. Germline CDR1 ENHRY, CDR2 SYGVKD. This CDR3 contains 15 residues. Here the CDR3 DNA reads TGTGCCATCAGTGTAGGAGACAGGGAAACAGATACGCAGTATTTT. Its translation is CAISVGDRETDTQYF.

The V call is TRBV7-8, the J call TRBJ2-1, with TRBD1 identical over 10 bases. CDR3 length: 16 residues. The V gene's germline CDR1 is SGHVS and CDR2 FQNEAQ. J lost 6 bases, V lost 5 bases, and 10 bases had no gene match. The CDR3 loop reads CASSPEGTGVSNEQFF. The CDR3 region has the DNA TGTGCCAGCAGCCCGGAGGGGACAGGGGTCAGCAATGAGCAGTTCTTC.

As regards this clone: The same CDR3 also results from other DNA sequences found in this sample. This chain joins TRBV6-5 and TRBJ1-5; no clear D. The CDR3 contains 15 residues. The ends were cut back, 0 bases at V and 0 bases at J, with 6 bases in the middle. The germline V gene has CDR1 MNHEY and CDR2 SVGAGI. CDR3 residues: CASSYSRGSNQPQHF. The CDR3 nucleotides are TGTGCCAGCAGTTACTCACGGGGTAGCAATCAGCCCCAGCATTTT.

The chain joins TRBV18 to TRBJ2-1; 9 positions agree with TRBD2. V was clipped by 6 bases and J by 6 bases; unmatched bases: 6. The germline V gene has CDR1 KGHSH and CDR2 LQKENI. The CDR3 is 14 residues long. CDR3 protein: CASSHSGSGNEQFF. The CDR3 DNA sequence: TGTGCCAGCTCCCATAGCGGGAGTGGCAATGAGCAGTTCTTC.

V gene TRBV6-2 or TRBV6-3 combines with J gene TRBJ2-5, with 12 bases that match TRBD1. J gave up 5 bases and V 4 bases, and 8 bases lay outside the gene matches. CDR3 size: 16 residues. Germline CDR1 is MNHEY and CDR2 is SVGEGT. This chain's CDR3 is CASSSPPGQGAETQYF. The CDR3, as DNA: TGTGCCAGCAGTTCTCCTCCGGGACAGGGGGCCGAGACCCAGTACTTC.

CDR3 loop: CASSPGQGRGYTF. As DNA, the CDR3 is TGTGCCAGCAGCCCCGGACAGGGTCGTGGCTACACCTTC. This rearrangement joins TRBV7-2 to TRBJ1-2; TRBD1 matches at 8 bases. CDR1 is SGHTA, CDR2 FQGNSA, per germline. Germline trimming cut 5 bases from V and 7 bases from J; bases unmatched to any gene: 6. The CDR3 runs 13 residues.

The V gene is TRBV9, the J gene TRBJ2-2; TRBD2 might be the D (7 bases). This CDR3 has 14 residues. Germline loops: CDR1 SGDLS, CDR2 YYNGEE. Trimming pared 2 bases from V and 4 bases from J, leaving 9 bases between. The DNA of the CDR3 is TGTGCCAGCAGCGTGGGAGGGGGCACCGGGGAGCTGTTTTTT. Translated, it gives CASSVGGGTGELFF. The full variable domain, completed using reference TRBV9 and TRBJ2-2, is DSGVTQTPKHLITATGQRVTLRCSPRSGDLSVYWYQQSLDQGLQFLIQYYNGEERAKGNILERFSAQQFPDLHSELNLSSLELGDSALYFCASSVGGGTGELFFGEGSRLTVL.

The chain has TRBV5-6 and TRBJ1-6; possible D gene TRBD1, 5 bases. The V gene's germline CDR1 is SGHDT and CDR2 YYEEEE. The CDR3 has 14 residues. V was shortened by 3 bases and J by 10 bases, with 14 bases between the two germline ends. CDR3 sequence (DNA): TGTGCCAGCAGCTCCTCAGGGTTAGGGTCACCCCTCCACTTT. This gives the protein CASSSSGLGSPLHF.

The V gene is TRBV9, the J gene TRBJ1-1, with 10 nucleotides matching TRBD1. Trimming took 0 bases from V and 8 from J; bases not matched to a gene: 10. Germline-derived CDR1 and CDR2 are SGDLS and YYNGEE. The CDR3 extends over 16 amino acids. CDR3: CASSVDGTGAFREAFF. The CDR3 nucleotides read TGTGCCAGCAGCGTAGACGGGACAGGGGCTTTCCGGGAAGCTTTCTTT.

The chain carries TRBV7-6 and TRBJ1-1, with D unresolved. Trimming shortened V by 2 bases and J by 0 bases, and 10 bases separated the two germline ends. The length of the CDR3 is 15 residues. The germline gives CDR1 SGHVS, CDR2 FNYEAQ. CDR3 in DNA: TGTGCCAGCAGCTTACTGGTTGAGATGAACACTGAAGCTTTCTTT. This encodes CASSLLVEMNTEAFF. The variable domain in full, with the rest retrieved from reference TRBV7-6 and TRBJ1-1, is GAGVSQSPRYKVTKRGQDVALRCDPISGHVSLYWYRQALGQGPEFLTYFNYEAQQDKSGLPNDRFSAERPEGSISTLTIQRTEQRDSAMYRCASSLLVEMNTEAFFGQGTRLTVV.

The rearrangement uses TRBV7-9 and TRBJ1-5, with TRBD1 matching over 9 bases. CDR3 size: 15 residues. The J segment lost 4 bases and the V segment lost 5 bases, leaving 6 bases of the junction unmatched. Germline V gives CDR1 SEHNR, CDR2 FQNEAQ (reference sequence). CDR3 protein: CASSQQGQGNQPQHF. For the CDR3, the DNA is TGTGCCAGCAGCCAACAAGGACAGGGGAATCAGCCCCAGCATTTT.

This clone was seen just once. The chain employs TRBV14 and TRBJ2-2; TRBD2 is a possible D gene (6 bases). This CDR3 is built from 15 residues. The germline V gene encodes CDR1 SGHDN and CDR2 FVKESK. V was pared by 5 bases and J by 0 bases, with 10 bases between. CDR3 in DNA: TGTGCCAGCAGCGGTAGCGGCTCGAACACCGGGGAGCTGTTTTTT. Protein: CASSGSGSNTGELFF.

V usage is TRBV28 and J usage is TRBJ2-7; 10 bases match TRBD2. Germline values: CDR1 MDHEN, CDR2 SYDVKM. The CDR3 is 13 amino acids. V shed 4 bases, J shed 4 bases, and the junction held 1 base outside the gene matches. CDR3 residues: CASSWTSGYEQYF. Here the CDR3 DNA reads TGTGCCAGCAGTTGGACTAGCGGATACGAGCAGTACTTC. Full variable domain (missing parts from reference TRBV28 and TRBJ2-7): DVKVTQSSRYLVKRTGEKVFLECVQDMDHENMFWYRQDPGLGLRLIYFSYDVKMKEKGDIPEGYSVSREKKERFSLILESASTNQTSMYLCASSWTSGYEQYFGPGTRLTVT.

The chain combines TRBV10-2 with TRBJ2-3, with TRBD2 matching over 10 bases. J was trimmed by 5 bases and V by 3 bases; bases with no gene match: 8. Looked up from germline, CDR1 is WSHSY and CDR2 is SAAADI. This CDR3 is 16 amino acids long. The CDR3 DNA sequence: TGCGCCAGCAGTGAAGGTCTAGCGGGAGTAGGAGATACGCAGTATTTT. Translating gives CASSEGLAGVGDTQYF.

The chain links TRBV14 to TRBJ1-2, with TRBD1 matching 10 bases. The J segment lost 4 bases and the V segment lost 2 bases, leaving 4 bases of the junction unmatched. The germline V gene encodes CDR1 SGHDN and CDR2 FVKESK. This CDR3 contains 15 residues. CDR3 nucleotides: TGTGCCAGCAGCCAACGGACAGGGGGTATCTATGGCTACACCTTC. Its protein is CASSQRTGGIYGYTF.

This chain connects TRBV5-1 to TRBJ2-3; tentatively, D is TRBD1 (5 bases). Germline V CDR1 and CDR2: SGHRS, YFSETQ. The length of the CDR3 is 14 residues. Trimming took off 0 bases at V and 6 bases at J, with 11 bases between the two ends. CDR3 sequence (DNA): TGCGCCAGCAGCTTGGGTTGGGGCTCGGATACGCAGTATTTT. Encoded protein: CASSLGWGSDTQYF.

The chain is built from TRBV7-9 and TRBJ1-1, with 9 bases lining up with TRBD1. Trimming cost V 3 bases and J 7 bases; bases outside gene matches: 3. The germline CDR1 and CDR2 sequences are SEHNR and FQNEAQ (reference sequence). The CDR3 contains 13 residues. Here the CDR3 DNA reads TGTGCCAGCAGCTTGGGACAGGGCAATGAAGCTTTCTTT. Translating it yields CASSLGQGNEAFF.

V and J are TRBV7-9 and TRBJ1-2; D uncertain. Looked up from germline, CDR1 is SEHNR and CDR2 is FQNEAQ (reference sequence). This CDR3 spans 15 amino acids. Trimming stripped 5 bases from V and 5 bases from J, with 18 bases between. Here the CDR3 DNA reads TGTGCCAGCAGCGTTGGAGACTCACAAGCTTATGGCTACACCTTC. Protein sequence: CASSVGDSQAYGYTF.

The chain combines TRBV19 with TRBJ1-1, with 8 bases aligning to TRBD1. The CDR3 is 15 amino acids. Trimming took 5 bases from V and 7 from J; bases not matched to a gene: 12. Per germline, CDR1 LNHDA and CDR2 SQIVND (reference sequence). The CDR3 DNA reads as TGTGCCAGTAGTTTTAGCGTGGGACAGGCGGGTGAAGCTTTCTTT. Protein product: CASSFSVGQAGEAFF.

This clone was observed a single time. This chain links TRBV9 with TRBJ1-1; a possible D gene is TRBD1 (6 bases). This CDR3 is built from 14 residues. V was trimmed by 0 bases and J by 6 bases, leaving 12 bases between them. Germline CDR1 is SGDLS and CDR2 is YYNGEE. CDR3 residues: CASSVGGTWAEAFF. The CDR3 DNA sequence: TGTGCCAGCAGCGTAGGAGGGACATGGGCTGAAGCTTTCTTT. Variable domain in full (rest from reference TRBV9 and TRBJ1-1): DSGVTQTPKHLITATGQRVTLRCSPRSGDLSVYWYQQSLDQGLQFLIQYYNGEERAKGNILERFSAQQFPDLHSELNLSSLELGDSALYFCASSVGGTWAEAFFGQGTRLTVV.

CDR3 sequence reads: CASSASGGYGYTF. Here the CDR3 DNA reads TGTGCCAGCAGTGCCTCAGGGGGGTATGGCTACACCTTC. The chain is built from TRBV25-1 and TRBJ1-2, with 7 bases matching TRBD1. The CDR3 has 13 amino acids. V was clipped by 4 bases and J by 5 bases; unmatched bases: 4. The germline CDR1 and CDR2 sequences are MGHDK and SYGVNS.

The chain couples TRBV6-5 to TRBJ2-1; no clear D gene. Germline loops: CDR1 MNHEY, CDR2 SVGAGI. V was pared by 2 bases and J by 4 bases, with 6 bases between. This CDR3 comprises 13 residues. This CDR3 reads CASSYPGYNEQFF. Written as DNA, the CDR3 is TGTGCCAGCAGTTACCCCGGGTACAATGAGCAGTTCTTC.

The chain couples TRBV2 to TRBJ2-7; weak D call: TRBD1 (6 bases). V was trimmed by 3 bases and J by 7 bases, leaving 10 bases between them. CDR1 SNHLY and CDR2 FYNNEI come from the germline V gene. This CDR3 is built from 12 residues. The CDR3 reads CASSDNQGEQYF. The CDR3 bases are TGTGCCAGCAGTGACAACCAGGGGGAGCAGTACTTC.

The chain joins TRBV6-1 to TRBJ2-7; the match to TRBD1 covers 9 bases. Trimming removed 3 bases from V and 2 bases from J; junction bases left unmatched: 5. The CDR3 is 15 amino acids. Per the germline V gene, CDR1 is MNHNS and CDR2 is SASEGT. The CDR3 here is CASSDEWTGAYEQYF. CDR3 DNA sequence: TGTGCCAGCAGTGATGAGTGGACAGGGGCCTACGAGCAGTACTTC.

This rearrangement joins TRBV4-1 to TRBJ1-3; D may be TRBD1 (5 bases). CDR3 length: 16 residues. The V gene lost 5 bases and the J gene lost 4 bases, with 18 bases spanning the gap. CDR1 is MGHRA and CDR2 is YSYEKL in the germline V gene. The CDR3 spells CASSEAPKGVGNTIYF. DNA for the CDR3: TGCGCCAGCAGCGAAGCCCCCAAAGGGGTAGGAAACACCATATATTTT.